This T cell receptor beta chain stems from a study of T cell changes during pregnancy in multiple sclerosis. Generated by immunoSEQ multiplex PCR, the TCRdb table keeps only in-frame clones and is missing some. The table records fewer than 110,000 clones, roughly 92% of them present only once. The specimen was peripheral blood, collected in the third trimester of pregnancy. The clonotype comes from a female donor in good health, enrolled as a control in a pregnancy study.

The CDR3 DNA is TGCGCCAGCAGCTTGGCCCAGACGGGCTACGAGCAGTACTTC. Translated: CASSLAQTGYEQYF. This chain joins TRBV5-1 and TRBJ2-7; D ambiguous. The CDR3 totals 14 residues. The V gene's germline CDR1 is SGHRS and CDR2 YFSETQ. V was trimmed by 0 bases and J by 3 bases, leaving 10 bases between them.